The next 13 T cell receptor beta chains were all read from a single sample in a study of T cell responses to AZD1222 COVID-19 vaccine. Clones were sequenced by immunoSEQ multiplex PCR, and TCRdb holds only the in-frame ones, with some missing. This repertoire shows around 160,000 clones, 88% found once; its top ten account for approximately 15%. This specimen consisted of peripheral blood, obtained on day 0 of AZD1222 vaccination. These receptors originate from an adult in good health.

CDR3 DNA sequence: TGTGCCAGCAGCGGGGGACGGGGTGGGCATGAGACCCAGTACTTC. Its protein product is CASSGGRGGHETQYF. The chain is built from TRBV9 and TRBJ2-5; D is perhaps TRBD1 or TRBD2 (5 bases each). This CDR3 region has 15 residues. V was trimmed by 3 bases and J by 5 bases, leaving 17 bases between them. Germline assignment: CDR1 SGDLS and CDR2 YYNGEE.

This clone was seen a few times. The rearrangement links TRBV7-8 to TRBJ2-1; D remains ambiguous. The CDR3 extends over 15 amino acids. CDR1 and CDR2 (germline): SGHVS, FQNEAQ. Trimming took 5 bases from V and 10 from J, leaving 21 bases between them. CDR3 coding DNA: TGTGCCAGCAGCCCAAGAGGCGTCTCTCCCTCGGAGCAGTTCTTC. Amino acids: CASSPRGVSPSEQFF.

This clone was seen a single time. The rearrangement uses TRBV7-9 and TRBJ1-6; no clear D. The CDR3 runs to 15 residues. V lost 0 bases to trimming and J lost 11 bases, with 14 bases between them. The germline gives CDR1 SEHNR, CDR2 FQNEAQ (reference sequence). The CDR3 coding sequence is TGTGCCAGCAGCTTAGCCCTCCAGGAGACGGCACCCCTCCACTTT. Encoded protein: CASSLALQETAPLHF.

This rearrangement joins TRBV6-5 to TRBJ1-2; no clear D. The V gene lost 0 bases and the J gene lost 1 base, with 3 bases spanning the gap. From germline, CDR1 is MNHEY and CDR2 SVGAGI. CDR3 size: 13 residues. The CDR3 nucleotides read TGTGCCAGCAGTTACTCGAATAACTATGGCTACACCTTC. This codes for CASSYSNNYGYTF.

The chain is built from TRBV3-1 (or the pseudogene TRBV3-2) and TRBJ2-1; D gene ambiguous. CDR1 LGHDT and CDR2 YNNKEL come from the germline V gene (reference sequence). The ends were cut back, 4 bases at V and 5 bases at J, with 15 bases in the middle. This CDR3 is 15 amino acids long. The CDR3 DNA is TGTGCCAGCAGCCGAGGTGGAGCCGATAACAATGAGCAGTTCTTC. It specifies CASSRGGADNNEQFF.

J is TRBJ2-7 and V is TRBV30; no reliable D call. The CDR3 extends over 12 amino acids. Germline V gene data show CDR1 as GTSNPN and CDR2 as SVGIG (reference sequence). V lost 3 bases and J 6 bases, leaving 12 bases between the germline ends. The CDR3 region is CAWSLGLREQYF. CDR3 DNA sequence: TGTGCCTGGAGCTTAGGGCTCCGCGAGCAGTACTTC.

This chain connects TRBV3-1 (or the pseudogene TRBV3-2) to TRBJ1-2; D is perhaps TRBD1 (5 bases). The length of the CDR3 is 14 residues. The V gene lost 1 base and the J gene lost 3 bases, with 9 bases spanning the gap. Germline V gives CDR1 LGHDT, CDR2 YNNKEL (reference sequence). The CDR3 spells CASSQAGRHYGYTF. CDR3 nucleotides: TGTGCCAGCAGCCAAGCGGGGCGCCACTATGGCTACACCTTC.

CDR3 nucleotides: TGTGCCAGCAGTTTTTCAGGAGGGTCCTATGGCTACACCTTC. Translating gives CASSFSGGSYGYTF. The V and J genes are TRBV28 and TRBJ1-2; D is unresolved. The germline V gene encodes CDR1 MDHEN and CDR2 SYDVKM. The CDR3 runs to 14 residues. V was shortened by 3 bases and J by 4 bases, with 12 bases between the two germline ends.

This chain joins TRBV5-1 and TRBJ1-1; perhaps TRBD1 as D (5 bases). Per germline, CDR1 SGHRS and CDR2 YFSETQ. CDR3 length: 15 residues. Trimming removed 4 bases at V and 1 base at J, with 14 bases between. CDR3 sequence: CASSPGHGSNTEAFF. The CDR3 DNA reads as TGCGCCAGCAGCCCTGGACACGGATCGAACACTGAAGCTTTCTTT. Supplemented by reference TRBV5-1 and TRBJ1-1, the full variable domain reads KAGVTQTPRYLIKTRGQQVTLSCSPISGHRSVSWYQQTPGQGLQFLFEYFSETQRNKGNFPGRFSGRQFSNSRSEMNVSTLELGDSALYLCASSPGHGSNTEAFFGQGTRLTVV.

CDR3 DNA: TGTGCCAGCAGCCCCACGGGACAGGGTATCCACGAGCAGTACTTC. Translated, it gives CASSPTGQGIHEQYF. This rearrangement joins TRBV9 to TRBJ2-7, with 9 bases fitting TRBD1. CDR1 is SGDLS, CDR2 YYNGEE, per germline. The CDR3 length is 15 residues. V shed 4 bases and J 5 bases; nucleotides not matched to a gene: 10.

The rearrangement links TRBV4-1 to TRBJ1-2; 9 bases map to TRBD1. The CDR3 has 15 residues. Germline assignment: CDR1 MGHRA and CDR2 YSYEKL. The V segment lost 4 bases and the J segment 2 bases; nucleotides outside the gene matches: 5. CDR3 amino acids: CASSPLGTGNYGYTF. DNA for the CDR3: TGCGCCAGCAGCCCTCTCGGGACAGGGAACTATGGCTACACCTTC.

The chain couples TRBV18 to TRBJ2-1; 10 bases fit TRBD1. This CDR3 comprises 16 residues. Germline CDR1 KGHSH, CDR2 LQKENI. V trimming: 2 bases; J trimming: 6 bases; junction bases outside the gene matches: 7. The CDR3: CASSPWLGQGVNEQFF. CDR3 nucleotides: TGTGCCAGCTCACCATGGCTAGGACAGGGGGTCAATGAGCAGTTCTTC.

The V call is TRBV5-1, the J call TRBJ1-6; unclear D gene. Trimming removed 1 base from V and 12 bases from J, with 8 bases in between. Germline V lookup: CDR1 SGHRS, CDR2 YFSETQ. The CDR3 has 12 residues. The CDR3 here is CASSLSGQPLHF. The CDR3, as DNA: TGCGCCAGCAGCTTGTCCGGGCAACCCCTCCACTTT.